This TCR beta chain was documented in a study of cytomegalovirus exposure and HLA in healthy donors. Findings of the study overall: In a later analysis, HLA-C alleles had the fewest associated TCRs, DRB1 alleles the most.

Trimming pared 0 bases from V and 3 bases from J, leaving 15 bases between. Germline assignment: CDR1 SGHTA and CDR2 FQGNSA. CDR3 length equals 16 residues. With 60 Vbeta and 13 Jbeta primers, the PCR was carried out. The protocol was immunoSEQ multiplex PCR, while the TCRdb copy is restricted to in-frame clones and leaves out a portion. The table includes 90,000 to 120,000 clones, more than 65% detected once. Turning to this clone: Its antigen is unidentified.

The receptor comes from a young woman in good health and CMV-seropositive. The sequencing sample was made of PBMCs. The chain combines TRBV7-2 with TRBJ2-7, with a weak D call TRBD2 (6 bases). CDR3 amino acids: CASSLAGTDPIYEQYF. The CDR3 DNA follows: TGTGCCAGCAGCTTAGCAGGGACTGACCCGATCTACGAGCAGTACTTC.